Here is one T cell receptor (beta chain) with its context. Its antigen is undetermined. The sample belongs to a study of T cell repertoires in cytomegalovirus infection. Study-level background: Well-studied HLA-B-restricted CMV epitopes were used in the study alongside recently identified HLA-C-restricted ones. General observations from the study: Predominance within the ex vivo response was attributable to HLA-C-restricted CMV-specific TCR beta clonotypes.

Via MiXCR, TCRdb re-called the reads, giving one row per CDR3 protein. The table records hundreds of thousands of distinct CDR3 sequences, about 27% of them present only once. The CDR3 has 15 amino acids. The ends were cut back, 1 base at V and 4 bases at J, with 12 bases in the middle. Germline lookup yields CDR1 MGHRA and CDR2 YSYEKL. Material: cultured PBMCs, obtained from culture after CMV antigen stimulation. The chain employs TRBV4-1 and TRBJ2-3; possibly TRBD2 for D (6 bases). The receptor was derived from a human donor in good health (CMV status not recorded). Some clones in this sample may be carry-over from other donors' samples. In DNA form, the CDR3 reads TGCGCCAGCAGCCAAGGGCCGGGAGTGGCAGATACGCAGTATTTT. Translation gives CASSQGPGVADTQYF.